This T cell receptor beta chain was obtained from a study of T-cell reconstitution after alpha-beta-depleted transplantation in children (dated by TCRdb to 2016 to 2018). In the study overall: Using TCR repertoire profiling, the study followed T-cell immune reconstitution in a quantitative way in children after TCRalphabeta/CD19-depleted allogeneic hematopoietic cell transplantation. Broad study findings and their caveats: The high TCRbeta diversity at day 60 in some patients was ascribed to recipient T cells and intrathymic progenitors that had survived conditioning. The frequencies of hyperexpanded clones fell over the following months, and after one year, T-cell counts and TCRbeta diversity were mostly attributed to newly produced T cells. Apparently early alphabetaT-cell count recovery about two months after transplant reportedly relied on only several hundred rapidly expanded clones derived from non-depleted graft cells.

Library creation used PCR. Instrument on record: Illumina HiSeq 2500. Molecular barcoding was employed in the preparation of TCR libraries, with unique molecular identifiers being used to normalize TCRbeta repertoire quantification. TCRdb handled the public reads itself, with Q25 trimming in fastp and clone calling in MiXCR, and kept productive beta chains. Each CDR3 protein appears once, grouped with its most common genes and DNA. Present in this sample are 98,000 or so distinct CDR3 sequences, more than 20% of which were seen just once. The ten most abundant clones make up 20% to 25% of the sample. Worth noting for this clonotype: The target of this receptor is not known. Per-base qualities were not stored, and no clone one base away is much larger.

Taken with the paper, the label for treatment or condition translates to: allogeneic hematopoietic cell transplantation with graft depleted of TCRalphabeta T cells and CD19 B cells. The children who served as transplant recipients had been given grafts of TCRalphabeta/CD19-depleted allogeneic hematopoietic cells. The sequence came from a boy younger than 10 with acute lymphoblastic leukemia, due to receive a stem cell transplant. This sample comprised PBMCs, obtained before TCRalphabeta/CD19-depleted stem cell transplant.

The CDR3 corresponds to CSVENRFRLNQPQHF. The nucleotides are TGCAGCGTTGAAAACCGCTTCAGGCTCAATCAGCCCCAGCATTTT. This chain joins TRBV29-1 to TRBJ1-5; the D segment cannot be called with confidence. The germline V gene gives CDR1 as SQVTM and CDR2 as ANQGSEA. V lost 2 bases and J lost 3 bases; the stretch between them is 14 bases long. Including cysteine and phenylalanine, the CDR3 has 15 amino acids. Just the 45-base CDR3 DNA is kept, in frame starting at base 1.